This passage covers 16 T cell receptor beta chains from one sample sequenced in a study of T cells in tuberculosis. The assay was immunoSEQ multiplex PCR, and TCRdb's table has in-frame clones only and misses some. The sample consists of 55,000 to 60,000 clones, roughly 87% of them appearing once. Cells were sorted from thawed PBMC rested overnight and stained with GMM-loaded CD1B tetramer, viability dye and anti-CD3. The CD1B tetramers carried C32 glucose monomycolate purified from Rhodococcus equi. Sequencing was carried out using CD1b-GMM tetramer-negative cells sorted from PBMCs. The receptors originated from an adult woman with latent tuberculosis.

The chain has TRBV30 and TRBJ1-5; no clear D. The CDR3 runs to 13 residues. Per the germline V gene, CDR1 is GTSNPN and CDR2 is SVGIG (reference sequence). V gave up 0 bases and J gave up 5 bases, with 8 bases separating them. The CDR3 DNA reads TGTGCCTGGAGTGTGGGAGGGTATCAGCCCCAGCATTTT. Residues: CAWSVGGYQPQHF.

The chain employs TRBV27 and TRBJ2-2; 8 bases align to TRBD1. Germline values: CDR1 MNHEY, CDR2 SMNVEV (reference sequence). V was pared by 7 bases and J by 4 bases, with 17 bases of the junction left unmatched. The CDR3 contains 18 residues. The CDR3 loop is CASNPPPTGAQFTGELFF. CDR3 in DNA: TGTGCCAGCAATCCACCTCCGACAGGGGCGCAATTCACCGGGGAGCTGTTTTTT.

The chain couples TRBV7-2 to TRBJ2-7; TRBD2 matches at 9 bases. In germline, CDR1 is SGHTA, CDR2 FQGNSA. V dropped 2 bases and J dropped 2; count of bases not matched to a gene: 4. This CDR3 spans 15 amino acids. CDR3 in amino acids: CASSLYGGRAYEQYF. The CDR3, as DNA: TGTGCCAGCAGCTTATATGGCGGGAGGGCCTACGAGCAGTACTTC. The full variable domain, its missing parts supplied by reference TRBV7-2 and TRBJ2-7, is GAGVSQSPSNKVTEKGKDVELRCDPISGHTALYWYRQSLGQGLEFLIYFQGNSAPDKSGLPSDRFSAERTGGSVSTLTIQRTQQEDSAVYLCASSLYGGRAYEQYFGPGTRLTVT.

The chain employs TRBV18 and TRBJ1-1; 8 bases are shared with TRBD1. This CDR3 comprises 14 residues. Trimming cost V 2 bases and J 7 bases; bases outside gene matches: 6. Germline CDR1 reads KGHSH; CDR2 reads LQKENI. CDR3 in amino acids: CASSPVQGAIEAFF. CDR3 bases: TGTGCCAGCTCACCAGTTCAGGGGGCGATTGAAGCTTTCTTT.

The chain has TRBV4-3 and TRBJ2-5; a possible D gene is TRBD2 (6 bases). Judging by the DNA end, TRBJ2-7 fits better; the J call may be wrong. The CDR3 is 15 residues long. Germline values: CDR1 LGHNA, CDR2 YSLEER. The CDR3 protein is CASSQDVSSAYEQYF. In DNA form, the CDR3 reads TGCGCCAGCAGCCAAGATGTGTCTAGCGCGTACGAGCAGTACTTC.

This rearrangement joins TRBV19 to TRBJ1-3, with 7 bases that match TRBD1. The germline CDR1 and CDR2 sequences are LNHDA and SQIVND (reference sequence). CDR3 size: 15 residues. V gave up 3 bases and J gave up 3 bases; unmatched junction bases: 5. CDR3 region: CASSMVQGIGNTIYF. CDR3 sequence (DNA): TGTGCCAGTAGTATGGTACAGGGGATTGGAAACACCATATATTTT. Complete variable domain (other parts from reference TRBV19 and TRBJ1-3): DGGITQSPKYLFRKEGQNVTLSCEQNLNHDAMYWYRQDPGQGLRLIYYSQIVNDFQKGDIAEGYSVSREKKESFPLTVTSAQKNPTAFYLCASSMVQGIGNTIYFGEGSWLTVV.

The chain joins TRBV10-3 to TRBJ2-7, with 13 bases lining up with TRBD2. The CDR3 spans 14 residues. The junction had 3 bases not matched to a gene; V was cut back by 5 bases and J by 5 bases. CDR1 is ENHRY, CDR2 SYGVKD, per germline. In DNA, the CDR3 is TGTGCCATCAGTCCGGGACTAGCGGGACACGAGCAGTACTTC. This translates into CAISPGLAGHEQYF.

The chain joins TRBV4-1 to TRBJ2-6; TRBD1 agrees at 11 bases. V shed 3 bases and J 4 bases; nucleotides not matched to a gene: 2. CDR3 length: 16 residues. In germline, CDR1 is MGHRA, CDR2 YSYEKL. CDR3 amino acids: CASSQDRGLGANVLTF. The CDR3 DNA reads TGCGCCAGCAGCCAGGACAGGGGGCTCGGGGCCAACGTCCTGACTTTC.

The gene calls are TRBV5-4 and TRBJ2-1; D might be TRBD2 (6 bases). The germline V gene encodes CDR1 SGHNT and CDR2 YYREEE (reference sequence). Trimming took 4 bases from V and 6 from J, leaving 17 bases between them. CDR3 length: 15 residues. In DNA form, the CDR3 reads TGTGCCAGCAGCCGCCCCCCTAGCGATAGCAATGAGCAGTTCTTC. This gives the protein CASSRPPSDSNEQFF.

V usage is TRBV18 and J usage is TRBJ1-6; D possibly corresponds to TRBD1 (6 bases). The CDR3 has 15 residues. Trimming took off 4 bases at V and 7 bases at J, with 14 bases between the two ends. Germline V gene data show CDR1 as KGHSH and CDR2 as LQKENI. The CDR3 region has the DNA TGTGCCAGCTCACAAACGACAGGTTTGAATTCACCCCTCCACTTT. Its protein is CASSQTTGLNSPLHF.

The V call is TRBV11-2, the J call TRBJ2-5; D is possibly TRBD2 (5 bases). The CDR3 contains 11 residues. Germline CDR1 and CDR2: SGHAT and FQNNGV. Trimming shortened V by 8 bases and J by 5 bases, and 9 bases separated the two germline ends. CDR3 nucleotide sequence: TGTGCCAGCCATTCGGGGGAGACCCAGTACTTC. This translates into CASHSGETQYF.

The chain recombines TRBV6-5 with TRBJ2-7; 8 bases are a match to TRBD1. The CDR3 length is 16 residues. Germline lookup yields CDR1 MNHEY and CDR2 SVGAGI. J was trimmed by 2 bases and V by 2 bases; bases with no gene match: 8. The CDR3 is CASSYQLGQATYEQYF. CDR3 DNA: TGTGCCAGCAGTTACCAGTTGGGACAGGCCACCTACGAGCAGTACTTC.

J is TRBJ2-1 and V is TRBV5-1, with 8 bases fitting TRBD2. In germline, CDR1 is SGHRS, CDR2 YFSETQ. CDR3 length: 18 residues. Trimming removed 2 bases from V and 5 bases from J; junction bases left unmatched: 15. CDR3 protein: CASSLAGASGYTHNEQFF. CDR3 in DNA: TGCGCCAGCAGCTTAGCAGGAGCTAGCGGGTATACCCACAATGAGCAGTTCTTC.

J is TRBJ2-2 and V is TRBV7-6; 11 bases match TRBD2. The V gene end was trimmed by 1 base and the J gene end by 3 bases; junction bases not matched to a gene: 4. Per the germline V gene, CDR1 is SGHVS and CDR2 is FNYEAQ. This CDR3 is built from 17 residues. CDR3 coding DNA: TGTGCCAGCAGCTTAGGTCTAGCGGGAGGCGACACCGGGGAGCTGTTTTTT. It yields the protein CASSLGLAGGDTGELFF. Combining the CDR3 with reference TRBV7-6 and TRBJ2-2 gives the whole variable domain GAGVSQSPRYKVTKRGQDVALRCDPISGHVSLYWYRQALGQGPEFLTYFNYEAQQDKSGLPNDRFSAERPEGSISTLTIQRTEQRDSAMYRCASSLGLAGGDTGELFFGEGSRLTVL.

The genes are TRBV4-1 and TRBJ1-1; D is possibly TRBD1 (5 bases). The germline V gene has CDR1 MGHRA and CDR2 YSYEKL. Trimming stripped 0 bases from V and 5 bases from J, with 13 bases between. This CDR3 contains 15 residues. The CDR3 sequence is CASSQDGGSGTEAFF. The CDR3 DNA follows: TGCGCCAGCAGCCAAGATGGGGGGTCGGGGACTGAAGCTTTCTTT.

The V and J genes are TRBV15 and TRBJ2-1, with D unresolved. CDR1 and CDR2 from the germline V gene are LNHNV and YYDKDF (reference sequence). The CDR3 extends over 14 amino acids. V gave up 0 bases and J gave up 4 bases, with 7 bases separating them. The CDR3 sequence is CATSRDPRYNEQFF. In nucleotides, the CDR3 is TGTGCCACCAGCAGAGATCCTAGATACAATGAGCAGTTCTTC.